A single T cell receptor beta chain is shown here with its context. The data were obtained in a study of blood T cell repertoires in COVID-19. Study in general: Acute and convalescent COVID-19 specimens originated in the United States, Italy and Spain. T cells, B-cell-depleted T cells, or PBMCs provided the cDNA or gDNA that served as material.

V was trimmed by 3 bases and J by 10 bases, leaving 15 bases between them. CDR3 size: 13 residues. Looked up from germline, CDR1 is MNHNS and CDR2 is SASEGT. Enrollees, roughly 18 to 90 years old, lived in around 23 US areas. The authors' processing: From reference gene primer amplification, estimates of nucleated cell counts were derived. Assay: immunoSEQ multiplex PCR; the TCRdb copy retains only in-frame clones and omits some. V and J calls and clone size are those listed in that table; D and trimming were worked out from the DNA. This repertoire shows fewer than 500,000 clones, around 87% found once; its top ten account for around 0.95%.

This TCR was recovered from a woman between 25 and 40 years old with acute COVID-19. The material sequenced was PBMCs or T cells enriched from blood (not recorded which). This chain uses TRBV6-1 with TRBJ1-1; D gene ambiguous. This CDR3 is CASSENWAHGAFF. CDR3 DNA sequence: TGTGCCAGCAGTGAGAATTGGGCACACGGAGCTTTCTTT.